This is a list of T cell receptor beta chains from one sample in a study of shared clonotypes between healthy human individuals. Profiled with immunoSEQ multiplex PCR; TCRdb holds only in-frame clones, not every one. Of roughly 1,600,000 clones listed, approximately 98.5% are singletons. The specimen was naive CD4+ T cells sorted from blood. The receptors were sampled from a man aged 30 to 39 in good health. Each CDR3 is given without its conserved first and last residue. Fields, in order: V gene, CDR3 length, J gene, CDR3 protein.

>TRBV28|16|TRBJ1-3
ASRQDVRDPISGNTIY
>TRBV4-2|13|TRBJ2-1
ASSQEWRSYNEQF
>TRBV12-5|11|TRBJ2-3
ASLRENTDTQY
>TRBV29-1|12|TRBJ1-4
SVRSGQGFEKLF
>TRBV5-1|15|TRBJ2-7
ASSLDALLGYSYEQY
>TRBV5-1|12|TRBJ2-7
ASSLGLAEDEQY
>TRBV27|10|TRBJ2-7
ASIPRVGEQY
>TRBV14|13|TRBJ1-2
ASSQGRGWGYGYT
>TRBV11-2|13|TRBJ2-7
ASSLERGGSYEQY
>TRBV2|13|TRBJ2-1
ASRDSSGNYNEQF
>TRBV5-1|13|TRBJ2-7
ASSFDKALSYEQY
>TRBV30|17|TRBJ1-2
AWSVTLLRTGWLNYGYT
>TRBV29-1|10|TRBJ1-2
SVAGRGYGYT
>TRBV5-1|12|TRBJ2-2
ASSLERITGELF
>TRBV27|13|TRBJ1-1
ANPVSGQGNTEAF
>TRBV2|12|TRBJ2-7
ASSVLASGDEQY
>TRBV29-1|12|TRBJ2-2
SVAGGLNTGELF
>TRBV19|11|TRBJ1-2
ASSRQVTTGYT
>TRBV5-8|11|TRBJ2-7
ASSFGQPYEQY
>TRBV5-4|12|TRBJ2-7
ASSLNIAGDEQY
>TRBV28|14|TRBJ1-1
ASNPGQGPGNTEAF
>TRBV5-1|12|TRBJ2-5
ASSLRDGQETQY
>TRBV15|10|TRBJ2-1
ATSRSYNEQF
>TRBV15|12|TRBJ2-2
ATSRALPTGELF
>TRBV18|14|TRBJ2-7
ASSPALTGNNYEQY
>TRBV5-1|13|TRBJ2-3
ASMETGLVADTQY
>TRBV4-1|11|TRBJ2-1
ANPSGLSGEQF
>TRBV2|13|TRBJ2-6
ASSDWGSGANVLT
>TRBV11-2|11|TRBJ2-3
ASSRVTPDTQY
>TRBV18|13|TRBJ2-2
ASSLNQDNTGELF
>TRBV6-5|11|TRBJ2-2
ASSQGNTGELF
>TRBV2|10|TRBJ2-5
ASRGSQETQY
>TRBV5-1|14|TRBJ2-1
ASSLNTGQGYNEQF
>TRBV7-2|13|TRBJ1-5
ASSPGDRGNQPQH